The T cell receptor beta chain under discussion was sequenced for a study of T cells in women clearing cervical HPV infection. V trimming: 4 bases; J trimming: 7 bases; junction bases outside the gene matches: 3. The CDR3 is made up of 13 amino acids. The germline V gene encodes CDR1 SGHKS and CDR2 YYEKEE (reference sequence). MY09/MY11 PCR detected cervical HPV DNA; dot-blot assigned genotypes. TCR beta CDR3 amplified by multiplex PCR from about 1200 ng genomic DNA. Only in-frame clones appear in the TCRdb table, and some are missing; sequencing was by immunoSEQ multiplex PCR. This sample's clone table lists some 23,000 clones. Findings and limits, study-wide: TRBV6-7 relative abundance averaged roughly 0.1% in cases and more than 0.15% in controls. CIN3+ cases had significantly higher TCR repertoire richness than controls, but evenness did not differ.

A note on this clone: The antigen is unknown. The read is 3 residues too short to cover the CDR3 end, so that end is filled in from the germline J gene.

Sequenced sample: blood buffy coat. The origin of this receptor is a woman aged 18-70 years with a cervical HPV16 infection that either progressed to CIN3+ or cleared (not recorded which). The chain is built from TRBV5-5 and TRBJ1-2, with 11 bases fitting TRBD1. The CDR3 sequence: CASSRTGGGGYTF. The DNA read from the CDR3 is TGTGCCAGCAGCCGGACAGGGGGCGGTGGC.